This T cell receptor (beta chain) originates from a study of cytomegalovirus exposure and HLA in healthy donors. Findings of the study overall: Presence/absence analyses took donor sequencing depth as roughly uniform.

PCR amplification relied on 60 Vbeta primers (plus 13 Jbeta primers). TCRdb's table, derived via immunoSEQ multiplex PCR, lists solely in-frame clones and lacks some. The sample has tens of thousands of clones; 78% are singletons. As concerns this clone: Its antigen is unidentified.

There are 12 residues in the CDR3. Germline V lookup: CDR1 MNHEY, CDR2 SVGAGI. V was cut by 6 bases and J by 5 bases, with 10 bases left in between. This sequence joins TRBV6-5 and TRBJ1-1; no definite D call. Sequencing was done on a sample of PBMCs. The sequence was collected from a woman aged 40 to 50 in good health and CMV-seropositive. The CDR3 loop is CASSNPGTEAFF. In DNA form, the CDR3 reads TGTGCCAGCAGCAACCCGGGTACTGAAGCTTTCTTT.